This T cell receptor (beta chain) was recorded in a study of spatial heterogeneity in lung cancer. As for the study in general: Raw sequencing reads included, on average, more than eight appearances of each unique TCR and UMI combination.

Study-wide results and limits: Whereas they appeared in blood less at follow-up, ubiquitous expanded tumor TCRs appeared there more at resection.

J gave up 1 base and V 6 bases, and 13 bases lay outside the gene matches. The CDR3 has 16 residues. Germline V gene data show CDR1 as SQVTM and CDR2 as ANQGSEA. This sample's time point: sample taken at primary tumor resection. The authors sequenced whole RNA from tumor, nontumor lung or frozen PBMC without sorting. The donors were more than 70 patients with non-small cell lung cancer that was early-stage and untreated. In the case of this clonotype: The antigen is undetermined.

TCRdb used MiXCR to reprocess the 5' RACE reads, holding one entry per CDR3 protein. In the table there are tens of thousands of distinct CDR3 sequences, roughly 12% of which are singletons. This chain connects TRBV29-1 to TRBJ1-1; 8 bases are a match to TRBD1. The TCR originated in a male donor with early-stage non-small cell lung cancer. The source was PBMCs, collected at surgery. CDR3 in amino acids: CSVPPDRGGWNTEAFF. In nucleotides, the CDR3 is TGCAGCGTCCCACCTGACAGGGGCGGATGGAACACTGAAGCTTTCTTT.